Following are 17 T cell receptor beta chains from one sample sequenced in a study of radiation and T cells in renal cell carcinoma. Some clones are missing from TCRdb's copy, which holds only in-frame ones; the method was immunoSEQ multiplex PCR. In the table there are about 150,000 clones, 87% of which are singletons. Time point: blood 2 weeks post-SBRT. Treatment defined: 15 Gy SBRT to primary tumor, nephrectomy 4 weeks later. Sequenced here: blood, sampled from a patient whose treatment included radiotherapy and nephrectomy. These receptors were collected from a woman between 45 and 60 years old with renal cell carcinoma.

This clone was counted a single time. A read error may account for a junction end that differs from germline. The V and J genes are TRBV7-7 and TRBJ2-5, with TRBD2 matching over 9 bases. The CDR3 contains 15 residues. Germline V gene sequence: CDR1 SSHAT, CDR2 FNYEAQ (reference sequence). The CDR3, as DNA: TGTGCTAGCAGCTTAGGCGGGGGGGCCAGGGAGACCCAGTACTTC. Translation: CASSLGGGARETQYF.

The chain links TRBV5-1 to TRBJ2-5; D gene ambiguous. Looked up from germline, CDR1 is SGHRS and CDR2 is YFSETQ. V was cut by 6 bases and J by 2 bases, with 11 bases left in between. The CDR3 covers 13 residues. Here the CDR3 reads CASTGLGQETQYF. The DNA for the CDR3 is TGCGCCAGCACCGGGTTGGGGCAAGAGACCCAGTACTTC.

A note on this clone: Other DNA sequences in this sample translate to the same CDR3. The rearrangement uses TRBV7-2 and TRBJ1-2; no definite D call. Trimming removed 1 base at V and 8 bases at J, with 5 bases between. The CDR3 extends over 11 amino acids. Germline-derived CDR1 and CDR2 are SGHTA and FQGNSA. The CDR3 is CASSLGGGYTF. The CDR3 DNA follows: TGTGCCAGCAGCTTAGGAGGGGGCTACACCTTC.

This clone came up once. The chain uses TRBV5-6 and TRBJ2-3; D not certain. This CDR3 has 12 amino acids. Germline CDR1 SGHDT, CDR2 YYEEEE. V was trimmed by 1 base and J by 8 bases, leaving 8 bases between them. CDR3 nucleotides: TGTGCCAGCAGCTTGCGCAGAACTACGCAGTATTTT. The encoded protein is CASSLRRTTQYF.

Written as DNA, the CDR3 is TGTGCCAGTAGTATAACAGACAGGGGGCGACGGGAAAAACTGTTTTTT. Translated: CASSITDRGRREKLFF. The rearrangement links TRBV19 to TRBJ1-4; 10 positions agree with TRBD1. V lost 2 bases, J lost 8 bases, and 8 bases stayed unmatched. The CDR3 spans 16 residues. The germline gives CDR1 LNHDA, CDR2 SQIVND (reference sequence).

This clone was seen just once. This chain links TRBV6-1 with TRBJ1-4, with TRBD1 as a possible D gene (6 bases). The germline CDR1 and CDR2 sequences are MNHNS and SASEGT. V shed 1 base and J shed 8 bases, with 14 bases lying between them. CDR3 size: 15 residues. The CDR3: CASSEGWGQAEKLFF. DNA of the CDR3: TGTGCCAGCAGTGAAGGTTGGGGACAAGCGGAAAAACTGTTTTTT.

The V call is TRBV7-2, the J call TRBJ1-3, with D maybe TRBD1 (5 bases). Looked up from germline, CDR1 is SGHTA and CDR2 is FQGNSA. Trimming took off 1 base at V and 4 bases at J, with 8 bases between the two ends. The CDR3 length is 14 residues. This chain's CDR3 is CASSLGGSGNTIYF. CDR3 bases: TGTGCCAGCAGCTTAGGGGGCTCAGGAAACACCATATATTTT.

In nucleotides, the CDR3 is TGTGCCAGCATTATCTCGACTAGTCGAAACACTGAAGCTTTCTTT. It specifies CASIISTSRNTEAFF. This chain links TRBV7-8 with TRBJ1-1; no clear D. The germline V and J ends were trimmed by 7 bases and 2 bases, with 17 bases remaining between them. CDR3 length: 15 amino acids. Germline V gene sequence: CDR1 SGHVS, CDR2 FQNEAQ.

The chain combines TRBV7-9 with TRBJ2-7, with 11 bases lining up with TRBD1. The junction had 8 bases not matched to a gene; V was cut back by 5 bases and J by 5 bases. Looked up from germline, CDR1 is SEHNR and CDR2 is FQNEAQ (reference sequence). This CDR3 is built from 15 residues. CDR3 DNA: TGTGCCAGCAGCGCTTTCCCGGGACAGGGGGACGAGCAGTACTTC. This gives the protein CASSAFPGQGDEQYF.

This chain links TRBV7-3 with TRBJ2-6; D is possibly TRBD1 (5 bases). The CDR3 runs 16 residues. V was shortened by 5 bases and J by 0 bases, with 11 bases between the two germline ends. CDR1 SGHTA and CDR2 FQGTGA come from the germline V gene. For the CDR3, the DNA is TGTGCCAGCAGCCCCCAGCAGGGCTCTGGGGCCAACGTCCTGACTTTC. This encodes CASSPQQGSGANVLTF.

The chain joins TRBV18 to TRBJ1-6; D is undetermined. The CDR3 has 15 residues. The germline V gene encodes CDR1 KGHSH and CDR2 LQKENI. Trimming took 2 bases from V and 0 from J, leaving 5 bases between them. The CDR3 sequence: CASSPMSSYNSPLHF. CDR3 sequence (DNA): TGTGCCAGCTCACCAATGAGCTCCTATAATTCACCCCTCCACTTT. Full variable domain (missing parts from reference TRBV18 and TRBJ1-6): NAGVMQNPRHLVRRRGQEARLRCSPMKGHSHVYWYRQLPEEGLKFMVYLQKENIIDESGMPKERFSAEFPKEGPSILRIQQVVRGDSAAYFCASSPMSSYNSPLHFGNGTRLTVT.

The rearrangement joins TRBV5-1 to TRBJ2-2; a weak D match, TRBD1 (6 bases). The length of the CDR3 is 15 residues. V was clipped by 2 bases and J by 1 base, with 9 bases between them. CDR1 SGHRS and CDR2 YFSETQ come from the germline V gene. This chain's CDR3 is CASSFMTGNTGELFF. CDR3 bases: TGCGCCAGCAGCTTCATGACAGGGAACACCGGGGAGCTGTTTTTT.

The J gene is TRBJ1-1, the V gene TRBV5-1; TRBD1 might be the D (6 bases). Germline V gives CDR1 SGHRS, CDR2 YFSETQ. This CDR3 has 15 amino acids. V shed 1 base and J shed 3 bases, with 13 bases lying between them. The CDR3 bases are TGCGCCAGCAGCTTGCGCAGGGGCGCTGACACTGAAGCTTTCTTT. Amino acid sequence: CASSLRRGADTEAFF. The variable domain in full, with the rest retrieved from reference TRBV5-1 and TRBJ1-1, is KAGVTQTPRYLIKTRGQQVTLSCSPISGHRSVSWYQQTPGQGLQFLFEYFSETQRNKGNFPGRFSGRQFSNSRSEMNVSTLELGDSALYLCASSLRRGADTEAFFGQGTRLTVV.

The chain links TRBV6-6 to TRBJ2-1; a weak D match, TRBD2 (6 bases). This CDR3 region has 13 residues. The V and J ends lost 4 bases and 8 bases respectively, with 12 bases between them. Germline V gives CDR1 MNHNY, CDR2 SVGAGI (reference sequence). CDR3 DNA: TGTGCCAGCAGTTTCCCTCCGGGGGATGAGCAGTTCTTC. It encodes CASSFPPGDEQFF.

This clone showed up just once. J is TRBJ1-2 and V is TRBV28; 8 bases are shared with TRBD1. The CDR3 has 13 residues. Germline-derived CDR1 and CDR2 are MDHEN and SYDVKM. Losses at the gene ends were 5 bases for V and 8 bases for J; bases not matched to a gene: 7. The CDR3 DNA follows: TGTGCCAGCAGTCCCCTAGGACAGGGAGGCTACACCTTC. It specifies CASSPLGQGGYTF.

The chain couples TRBV10-3 to TRBJ2-7; tentatively, D is TRBD2 (6 bases). The V end lost 8 bases, the J end lost 7 bases, and 18 bases lay between the germline ends. Per the germline V gene, CDR1 is ENHRY and CDR2 is SYGVKD. CDR3 length equals 13 residues. The CDR3 here is CAIRDQGLGEQYF. The CDR3 coding sequence is TGTGCCATCCGGGATCAGGGACTGGGGGAGCAGTACTTC.

The chain links TRBV10-1 to TRBJ2-3; the match to TRBD2 covers 7 bases. In germline, CDR1 is WNHNN, CDR2 SYGVQD (reference sequence). This CDR3 comprises 13 residues. J lost 7 bases, V lost 3 bases, and 4 bases had no gene match. In DNA form, the CDR3 reads TGCGCCAGCAGTGAACTGCGGGGGAATACGCAGTATTTT. Amino acids: CASSELRGNTQYF.